Listed below are T cell receptor beta chains from one sample, sequenced in a study of T cells after posttransplantation cyclophosphamide. Profiled with immunoSEQ multiplex PCR; TCRdb holds only in-frame clones, not every one. The table lists about 14,000 clones, with no singletons. The material was PBMCs, obtained approximately 1,200 days after allogeneic stem cell transplant with posttransplant cyclophosphamide. Source of these receptors: a female patient aged 35 to 55 who received an allogeneic stem cell transplant from a related donor, was CMV-positive, and had no GVHD. A share of the T cells may be of graft donor origin. CDR3s include the opening cysteine and the closing phenylalanine or tryptophan. Each record gives: V gene, J gene, CDR3 protein.

TRBV7-4,.,CASSFVPCRSEQYF
TRBV11-2,TRBJ2-7,CASSLEAGGFYEQYF
TRBV12-5,TRBJ1-3,CASVRDPGRAGNTIYF
TRBV19,TRBJ1-2,CANSIGGMSYGYTF
TRBV4-1,TRBJ1-6,CASSQEQGRNSPLHF
TRBV19,TRBJ1-2,CASSNGHQNYNYGYTF
TRBV9,TRBJ2-7,CASSFRQGTAYEQYF
TRBV6-5,TRBJ1-1,CASSMAANTEAFF
TRBV18,TRBJ2-7,CASSTTGGHEQYF
TRBV13,TRBJ1-1,CASSSRQGAYTEAFF
TRBV5-1,TRBJ2-3,CASNSAATTGRRDTQYF
TRBV7-3,TRBJ2-3,CASTYSRQGQYTDTQYF
TRBV5-1,TRBJ2-1,CASILSAGNYNEQFF
TRBV27,TRBJ2-3,CASSLQYRGFSTDTQYF
TRBV7-9,TRBJ1-2,CASSLGQNYGYTF
TRBV20-1,TRBJ1-2,CSANVGLGYTF
TRBV19,TRBJ1-6,CASRLTASSYNSPLHF
TRBV6-6,TRBJ1-1,CASSHPPTGVKEAFF
TRBV28,TRBJ2-7,CASRRGVRPHYEQYF
TRBV27,TRBJ2-5,CASSPWTGVRETQYF
TRBV4-1,TRBJ2-7,CASSPQEPAGEQYF
TRBV6-6,TRBJ1-5,CASSLTGDSNQPQHF
TRBV7-3,TRBJ2-1,CASSLNRNGLGQFF
TRBV5-8,TRBJ2-7,CASSFIAAPEQYF
TRBV27,.,CASSLGTSGVSYEQYF
TRBV6-5,TRBJ2-1,CASEFAGTAGNEQFF
TRBV19,TRBJ1-1,CASSTRDRGNTEAFF
TRBV27,TRBJ1-2,CASSLYKTGIYGYTF
TRBV5-1,TRBJ2-2,CASSSGVLTGELFF
TRBV5-1,TRBJ2-1,CASSLGTGIYNEQFF
TRBV19,TRBJ1-1,CASSPRQGMNTEAFF
TRBV28,TRBJ1-4,CASSFSGNGEKLFF
TRBV29-1,TRBJ2-3,CSGGGDTQYF
TRBV28,TRBJ2-7,CASRGSGGASYEQYF
TRBV7-9,TRBJ1-2,CASSLSEGNYGYTF
TRBV10-2,TRBJ2-5,CASQRGLQETQYF
TRBV11-2,TRBJ2-7,CASSLVGEQYF
TRBV13,TRBJ2-7,CASSPEGLGRFLSYEQYF
TRBV19,TRBJ2-3,CASTYSNTQYF
TRBV19,TRBJ1-1,CASNPQGWGNTEAFF
TRBV29-1,TRBJ1-1,CSGRGVNTEAFF
TRBV27,TRBJ1-1,CASADPGTNTEAFF